This TCR beta chain was retrieved from a study of lymphopenia after photon versus proton radiotherapy. This table comes from immunoSEQ multiplex PCR, and its TCRdb copy is limited to in-frame clones, with some not included. The sample holds around 25,000 clones; around four fifths are singletons and the top ten take 24%. Study findings and constraints: Larger post-nadir TCR diversity loss correlated inversely with survival in deceased patients. After the lymphocyte nadir, photon-treated repertoires showed oligoclonal expansion, especially of CD8+ Temra cells.

Of note for this clone: Its antigen is currently unknown.

Material: peripheral blood, obtained from a patient treated with photon-based radiotherapy. The clonotype was recovered from a man aged 35 to 55 with gastric cancer.

This chain's CDR3 is CASSPEQGSVHEQYF. The CDR3, as DNA: TGTGCCAGCTCACCAGAGCAGGGAAGCGTCCACGAGCAGTACTTC. The V gene is TRBV18, the J gene TRBJ2-7; perhaps TRBD1 as D (5 bases). V gave up 2 bases and J gave up 5 bases, with 16 bases separating them. The CDR3 is made up of 15 amino acids. The germline V gene encodes CDR1 KGHSH and CDR2 LQKENI.